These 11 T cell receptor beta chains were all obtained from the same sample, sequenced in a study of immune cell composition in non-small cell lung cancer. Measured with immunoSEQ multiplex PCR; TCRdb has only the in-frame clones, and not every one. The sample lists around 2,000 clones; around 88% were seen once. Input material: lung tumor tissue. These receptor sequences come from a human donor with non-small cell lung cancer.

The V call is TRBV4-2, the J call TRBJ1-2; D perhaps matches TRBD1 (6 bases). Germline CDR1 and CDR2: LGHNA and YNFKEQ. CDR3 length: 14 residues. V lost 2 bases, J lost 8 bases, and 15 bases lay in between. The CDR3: CASSQPGQSWGYTF. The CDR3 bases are TGTGCCAGCAGCCAACCCGGACAGTCCTGGGGCTACACCTTC.

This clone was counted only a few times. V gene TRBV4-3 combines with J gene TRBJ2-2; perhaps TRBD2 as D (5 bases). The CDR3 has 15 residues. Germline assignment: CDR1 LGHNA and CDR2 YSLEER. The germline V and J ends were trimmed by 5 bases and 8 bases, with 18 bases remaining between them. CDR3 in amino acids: CASSYATGLGGELFF. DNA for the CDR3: TGCGCCAGCAGCTACGCCACGGGGTTAGGGGGGGAGCTGTTTTTT.

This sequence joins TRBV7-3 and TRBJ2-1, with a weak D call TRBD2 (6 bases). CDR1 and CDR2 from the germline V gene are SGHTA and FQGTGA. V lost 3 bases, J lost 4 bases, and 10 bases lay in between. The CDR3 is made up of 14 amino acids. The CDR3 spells CASSLGGKYNEQFF. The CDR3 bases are TGTGCCAGCAGCTTGGGGGGTAAATACAATGAGCAGTTCTTC.

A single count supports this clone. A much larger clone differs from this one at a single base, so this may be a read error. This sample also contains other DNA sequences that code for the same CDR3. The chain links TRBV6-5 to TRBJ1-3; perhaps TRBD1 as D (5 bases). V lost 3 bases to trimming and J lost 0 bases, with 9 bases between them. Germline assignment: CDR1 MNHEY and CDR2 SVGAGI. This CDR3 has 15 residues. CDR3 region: CASSYRQGSGNTIYF. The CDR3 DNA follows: TGTGCCAGCAGTTATCGGCAGGGCTCTGGAAACACCATATATTTT.

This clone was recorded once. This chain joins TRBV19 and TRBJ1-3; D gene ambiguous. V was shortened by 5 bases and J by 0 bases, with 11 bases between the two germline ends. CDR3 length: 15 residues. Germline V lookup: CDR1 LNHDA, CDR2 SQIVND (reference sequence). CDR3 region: CASSLTENSGNTIYF. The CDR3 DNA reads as TGTGCCAGTAGTCTGACGGAGAACTCTGGAAACACCATATATTTT. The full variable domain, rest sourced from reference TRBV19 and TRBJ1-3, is DGGITQSPKYLFRKEGQNVTLSCEQNLNHDAMYWYRQDPGQGLRLIYYSQIVNDFQKGDIAEGYSVSREKKESFPLTVTSAQKNPTAFYLCASSLTENSGNTIYFGEGSWLTVV.

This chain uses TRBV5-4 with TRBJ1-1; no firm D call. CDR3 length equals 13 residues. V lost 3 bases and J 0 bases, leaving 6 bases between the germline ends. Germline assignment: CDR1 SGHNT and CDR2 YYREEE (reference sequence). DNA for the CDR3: TGTGCCAGCAGCTCCCCAGTGAACACTGAAGCTTTCTTT. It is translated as CASSSPVNTEAFF.

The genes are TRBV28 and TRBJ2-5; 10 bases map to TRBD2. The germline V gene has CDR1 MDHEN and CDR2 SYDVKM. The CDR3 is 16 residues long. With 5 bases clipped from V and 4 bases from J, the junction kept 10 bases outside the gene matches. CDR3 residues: CASSTRASGSIETQYF. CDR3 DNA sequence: TGTGCCAGCAGTACCCGGGCTAGCGGGAGCATAGAGACCCAGTACTTC.

As DNA, the CDR3 is TGTGCCAGCAGAAAGGACAGAACTAATGAAAAACTGTTTTTT. Translation gives CASRKDRTNEKLFF. This sequence joins TRBV11-2 and TRBJ1-4; TRBD1 might be the D (6 bases). The CDR3 spans 14 residues. The germline V gene has CDR1 SGHAT and CDR2 FQNNGV. Trimming removed 6 bases from V and 1 base from J, with 9 bases in between.

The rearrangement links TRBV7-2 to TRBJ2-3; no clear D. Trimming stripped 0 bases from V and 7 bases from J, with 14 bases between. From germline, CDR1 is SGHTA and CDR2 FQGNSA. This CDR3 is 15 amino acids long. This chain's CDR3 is CASSLAPAGGNTQYF. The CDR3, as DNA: TGTGCCAGCAGCTTAGCCCCCGCAGGTGGAAATACGCAGTATTTT.

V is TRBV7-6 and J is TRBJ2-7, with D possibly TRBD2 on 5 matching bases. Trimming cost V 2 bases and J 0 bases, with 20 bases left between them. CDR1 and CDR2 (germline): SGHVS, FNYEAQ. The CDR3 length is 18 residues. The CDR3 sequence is CASSLIPSQRRDSYEQYF. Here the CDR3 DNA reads TGTGCCAGCAGCTTAATTCCTAGCCAGAGGAGAGACTCCTACGAGCAGTACTTC.

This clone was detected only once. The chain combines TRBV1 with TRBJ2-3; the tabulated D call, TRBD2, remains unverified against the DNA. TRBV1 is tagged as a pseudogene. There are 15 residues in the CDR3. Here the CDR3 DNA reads TGCACCAGCAGCCCGAGCGGCCCCCGCACAGATACGCAGTATTTT. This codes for CTSSPSGPRTDTQYF.